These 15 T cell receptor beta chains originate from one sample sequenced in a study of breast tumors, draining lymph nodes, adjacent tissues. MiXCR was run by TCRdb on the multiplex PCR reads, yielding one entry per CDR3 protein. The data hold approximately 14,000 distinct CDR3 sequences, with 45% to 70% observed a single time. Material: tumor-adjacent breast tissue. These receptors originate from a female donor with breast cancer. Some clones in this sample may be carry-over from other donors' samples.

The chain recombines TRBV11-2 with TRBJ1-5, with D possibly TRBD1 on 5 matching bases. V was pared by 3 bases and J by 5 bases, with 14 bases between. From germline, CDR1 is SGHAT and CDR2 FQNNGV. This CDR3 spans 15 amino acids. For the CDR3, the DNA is TGTGCCAGCAGCTTGCCCTGGGGAGGGGATCAGCCCCAGCATTTT. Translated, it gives CASSLPWGGDQPQHF.

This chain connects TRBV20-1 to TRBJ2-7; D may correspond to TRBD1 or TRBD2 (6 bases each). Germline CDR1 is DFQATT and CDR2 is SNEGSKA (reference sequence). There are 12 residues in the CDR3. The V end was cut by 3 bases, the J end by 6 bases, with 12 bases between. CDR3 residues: CSARTGAVEQYF. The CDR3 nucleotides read TGCAGTGCTAGGACGGGGGCCGTCGAGCAGTACTTC.

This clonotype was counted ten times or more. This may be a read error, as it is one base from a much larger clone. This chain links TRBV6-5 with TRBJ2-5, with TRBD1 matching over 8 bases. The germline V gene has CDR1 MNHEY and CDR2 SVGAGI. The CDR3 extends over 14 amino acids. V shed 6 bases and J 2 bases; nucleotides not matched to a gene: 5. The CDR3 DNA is TGTGCCAGCAGCCCAGGGGGCCGGCAAGAGACCCAGTACTTC. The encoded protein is CASSPGGRQETQYF.

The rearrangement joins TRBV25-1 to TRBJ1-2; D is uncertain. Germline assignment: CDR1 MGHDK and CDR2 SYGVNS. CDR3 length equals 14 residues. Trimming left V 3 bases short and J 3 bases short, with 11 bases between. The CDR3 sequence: CASSDRGTYYGYTF. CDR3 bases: TGTGCCAGCAGTGACCGGGGAACCTACTATGGCTACACCTTC.

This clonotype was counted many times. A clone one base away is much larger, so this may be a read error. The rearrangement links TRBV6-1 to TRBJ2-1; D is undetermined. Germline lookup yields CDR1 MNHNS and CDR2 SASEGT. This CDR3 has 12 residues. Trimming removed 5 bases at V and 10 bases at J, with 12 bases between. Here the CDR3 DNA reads TGTGCCAGCAGTCAATTTCGAATGGAGCAGTTCTTC. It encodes CASSQFRMEQFF.

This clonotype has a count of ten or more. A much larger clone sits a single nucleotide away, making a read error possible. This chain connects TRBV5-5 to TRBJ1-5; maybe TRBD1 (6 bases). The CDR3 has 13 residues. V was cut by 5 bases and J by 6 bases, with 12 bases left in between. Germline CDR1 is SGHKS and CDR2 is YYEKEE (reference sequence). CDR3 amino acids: CASRPGESQPQHF. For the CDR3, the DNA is TGTGCCAGCAGACCAGGGGAGTCTCAGCCCCAGCATTTT. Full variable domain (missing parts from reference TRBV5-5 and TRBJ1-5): DAGVTQSPTHLIKTRGQQVTLRCSPISGHKSVSWYQQVLGQGPQFIFQYYEKEERGRGNFPDRFSARQFPNYSSELNVNALLLGDSALYLCASRPGESQPQHFGDGTRLSIL.

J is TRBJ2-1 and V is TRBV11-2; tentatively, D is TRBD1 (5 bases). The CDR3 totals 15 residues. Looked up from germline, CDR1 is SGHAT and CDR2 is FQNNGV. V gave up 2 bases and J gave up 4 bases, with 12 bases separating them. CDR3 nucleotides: TGTGCCAGCAGCTTACCACAGGCCGTTTACAATGAGCAGTTCTTC. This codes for CASSLPQAVYNEQFF.

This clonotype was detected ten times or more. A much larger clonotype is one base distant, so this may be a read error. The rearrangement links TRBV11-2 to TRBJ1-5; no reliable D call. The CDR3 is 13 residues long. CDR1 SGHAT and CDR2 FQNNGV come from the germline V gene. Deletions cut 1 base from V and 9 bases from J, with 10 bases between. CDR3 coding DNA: TGTGCCAGCAGCTTAGGTTTGAGTCCGCCCCAGCATTTT. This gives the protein CASSLGLSPPQHF.

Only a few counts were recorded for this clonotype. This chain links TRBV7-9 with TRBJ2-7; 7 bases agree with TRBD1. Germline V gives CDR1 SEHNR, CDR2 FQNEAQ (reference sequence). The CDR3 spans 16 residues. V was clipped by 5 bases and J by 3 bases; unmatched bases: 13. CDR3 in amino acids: CASSHQKGTENYEQYF. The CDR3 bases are TGTGCCAGCAGCCACCAAAAAGGGACAGAAAACTACGAGCAGTACTTC.

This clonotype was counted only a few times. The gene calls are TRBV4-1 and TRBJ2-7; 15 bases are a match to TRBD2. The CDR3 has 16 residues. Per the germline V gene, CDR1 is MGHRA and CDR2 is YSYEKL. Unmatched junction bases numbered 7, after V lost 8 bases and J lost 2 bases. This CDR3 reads CASSGLAGGAPYEQYF. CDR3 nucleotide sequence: TGCGCCAGCTCCGGACTAGCGGGAGGGGCCCCCTACGAGCAGTACTTC.

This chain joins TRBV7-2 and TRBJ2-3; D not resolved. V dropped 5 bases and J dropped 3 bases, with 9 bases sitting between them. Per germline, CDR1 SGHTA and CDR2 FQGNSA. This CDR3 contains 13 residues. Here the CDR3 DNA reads TGTGCCAGCAGCCCCAGAAGGACAGATACGCAGTATTTT. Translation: CASSPRRTDTQYF.

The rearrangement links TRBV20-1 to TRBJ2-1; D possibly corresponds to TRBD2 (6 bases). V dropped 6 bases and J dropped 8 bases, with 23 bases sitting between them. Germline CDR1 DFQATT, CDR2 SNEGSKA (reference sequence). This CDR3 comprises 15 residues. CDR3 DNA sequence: TGCAGTGCCGCGGACTTAGCGGTGGAGGTACATGAGCAGTTCTTC. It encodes CSAADLAVEVHEQFF.

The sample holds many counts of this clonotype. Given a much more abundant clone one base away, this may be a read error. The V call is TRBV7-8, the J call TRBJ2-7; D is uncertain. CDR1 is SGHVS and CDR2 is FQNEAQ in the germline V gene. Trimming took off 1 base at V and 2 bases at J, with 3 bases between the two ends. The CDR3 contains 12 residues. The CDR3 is CASSLGAYEQYF. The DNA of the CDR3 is TGTGCCAGCAGCTTAGGTGCCTACGAGCAGTACTTC. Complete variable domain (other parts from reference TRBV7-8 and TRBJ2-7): GAGVSQSPRYKVAKRGQDVALRCDPISGHVSLFWYQQALGQGPEFLTYFQNEAQLDKSGLPSDRFFAERPEGSVSTLKIQRTQQEDSAVYLCASSLGAYEQYFGPGTRLTVT.

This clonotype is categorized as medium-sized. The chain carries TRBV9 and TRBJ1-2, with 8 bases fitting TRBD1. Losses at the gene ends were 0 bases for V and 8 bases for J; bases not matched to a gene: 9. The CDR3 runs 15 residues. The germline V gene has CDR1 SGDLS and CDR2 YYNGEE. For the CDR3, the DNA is TGTGCCAGCAGCGTAGTCCCAGGGGGCGGAGAAGGCTACACCTTC. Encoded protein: CASSVVPGGGEGYTF.

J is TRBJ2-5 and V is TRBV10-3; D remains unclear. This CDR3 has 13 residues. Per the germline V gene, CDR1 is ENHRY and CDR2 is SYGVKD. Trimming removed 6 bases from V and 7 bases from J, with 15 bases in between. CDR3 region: CAISAGLVGTQYF. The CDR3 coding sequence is TGTGCCATCAGCGCAGGTCTGGTAGGGACCCAGTACTTC.